The table lists the clone carrying this T cell receptor beta chain with a few counts. Antigen specificity is unknown. Germline lookup yields CDR1 SGHRS and CDR2 YFSETQ. The CDR3 is 15 residues long. Trimming at V came to 3 bases and at J to 2 bases, leaving 7 bases not matched to a gene. A quantitative 5'-RACE method, one with molecular barcodes, was used to make TCR beta libraries. Each CDR3 protein gets one entry after TCRdb re-called the 5' RACE reads with MiXCR. This table has about 800,000 distinct CDR3 sequences, about 12% appearing once. This sample was taken from a study of CD8 T cells in ankylosing spondylitis. Notes on the study in general: There was reportedly significant enrichment of clones that were disease-linked in matched ankylosing spondylitis synovial fluid. It appeared that ankylosing spondylitis blood was characterized by a TCR beta motif of several highly homologous variants. Researchers report that disease-linked clones proved CD8+ and relatively rare in peripheral blood.

What was sequenced was blood, either unsorted or a sorted T cell fraction (not recorded which). The gene calls are TRBV5-1 and TRBJ2-5; 7 nucleotides align to TRBD2. The TCR comes from a male donor with ankylosing spondylitis. DNA of the CDR3: TGCGCCAGCAGCTCTACCGGGACTACTCAAGAGACCCAGTACTTC. Translated: CASSSTGTTQETQYF.